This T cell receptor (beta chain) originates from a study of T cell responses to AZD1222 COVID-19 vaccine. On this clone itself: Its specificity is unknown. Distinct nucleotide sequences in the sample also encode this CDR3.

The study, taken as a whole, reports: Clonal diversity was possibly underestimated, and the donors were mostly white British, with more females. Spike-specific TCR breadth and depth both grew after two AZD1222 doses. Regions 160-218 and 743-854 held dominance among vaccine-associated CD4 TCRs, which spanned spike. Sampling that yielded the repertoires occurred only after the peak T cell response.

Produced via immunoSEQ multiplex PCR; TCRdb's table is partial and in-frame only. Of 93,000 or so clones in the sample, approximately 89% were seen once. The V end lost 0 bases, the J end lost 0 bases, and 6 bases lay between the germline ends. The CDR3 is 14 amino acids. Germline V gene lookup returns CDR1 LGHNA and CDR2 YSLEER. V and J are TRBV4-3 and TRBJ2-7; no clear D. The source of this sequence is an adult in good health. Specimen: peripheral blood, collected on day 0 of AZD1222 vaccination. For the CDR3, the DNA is TGCGCCAGCAGCCAAGACCCGAGCTCCTACGAGCAGTACTTC. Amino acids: CASSQDPSSYEQYF.